This record covers a single T cell receptor (beta chain). Its cognate antigen is unknown. No conserved phenylalanine or tryptophan is present at the end of the CDR3, so a read error is the likely explanation. Regarding the study as a whole: Tumor memory CD4+ T cell TCR gene usage clustered with blood and lymph node memory CD4+ cells and lymph node naive CD4+ cells.

After constant-region reverse-primer amplification, full-length variable regions underwent semi-nested PCR with Nested Universal Primer A. TCRdb redid the calling of the 5' RACE reads with MiXCR, one entry per CDR3 protein. Found here are some 62,000 distinct CDR3 sequences, about 31% of them singletons; the top ten hold roughly 2.1%. Sequences were obtained from tumor-infiltrating naive CD4+ T cells sorted from the breast tumor. Subset noted: naive CD4+ T cells, CD4+CD45RA+CD25-. This TCR was sampled from a female donor with breast cancer.

Written as DNA, the CDR3 is TGTGCCAGCAGTCAAGAGGGAGGGGCTTATGGGGAAAAACTGTTTTCT. Encoded protein: CASSQEGGAYGEKLFS. The V and J genes are TRBV4-2 and TRBJ1-4, with D maybe TRBD1 (5 bases). The CDR3 is made up of 16 amino acids. Germline-derived CDR1 and CDR2 are LGHNA and YNFKEQ.